A selection of T cell receptor beta chains follows, all from one sample in a study of blood T cell repertoires in COVID-19. Sequencing used immunoSEQ multiplex PCR; TCRdb keeps in-frame clones, though not all of them. The sample lists some 90,000 clones, around 89% occurring once. Sequencing input: peripheral blood. The receptors derive from a man aged 45 to 65 with COVID-19, enrolled during active disease. The CDR3 runs from the conserved cysteine through the conserved F or W. Not all rows give a size; the values are once, few, many and, for expanded clones, a class.

CASSLIRGEQYF	TRBJ2-7	12	TRBV7-9	NA
CASSFPQGRSNTEAFF	TRBJ1-1	16	TRBV6-2/TRBV6-3	few
CASSLMPARNQPQHF	TRBJ1-5	15	TRBV5-8	NA
CASSLIVAGSSYEQYF	TRBJ2-7	16	TRBV3-1/TRBV3-2	NA
CASSLVASGGSFYEQYF	TRBJ2-7	17	TRBV7-2	NA
CASRRDRHNYGYTF	TRBJ1-2	14	TRBV6-5	NA
CASSESYRLWNTIYF	TRBJ1-3	15	TRBV10-2	NA
CASSPINRPGRYEQYF	TRBJ2-7	16	TRBV11-2	NA
CASSSPEQATYEQYF	TRBJ2-7	15	TRBV28	NA
CASSTPPGQGDYGYTF	TRBJ1-2	16	TRBV28	NA
CASSPRTGAGSYNEQFF	TRBJ2-1	17	TRBV18	NA
CASSQSRQRGEKLFF	TRBJ1-4	15	TRBV23-1	once
CASSLGIGPAQETQYF	TRBJ2-5	16	TRBV13	NA
CASSSGTSQETQYF	TRBJ2-5	14	TRBV28	NA
CSVGTPMTSGGMANTGELFF	TRBJ2-2	20	TRBV29-1	NA
CSARTNYGYTF	TRBJ1-2	11	TRBV20-1	NA
CASKQTNQPQHF	TRBJ1-5	12	TRBV19	once
CASSPSIKSNYGYTF	TRBJ1-2	15	TRBV9	NA
CASSPRGTVLANQPQHF	TRBJ1-5	17	TRBV21-1	NA
CASSPGTSGAETQYF	TRBJ2-5	15	TRBV6-5	NA